A selection of T cell receptor beta chains follows, all from one sample in a study of cytomegalovirus exposure and HLA in healthy donors. Profiled with immunoSEQ multiplex PCR; TCRdb holds only in-frame clones, not every one. The sample consists of 110,000 or so clones, roughly 71% of them appearing once. Sample: PBMCs. The receptors were gathered from a man aged 18 to 29 in good health and CMV-seropositive. Each CDR3 is given with its conserved first and last residue. D genes are given only for firm matches. A clone size is listed for some rows: how often the clone was seen (once, few, many), or a class if it is expanded.

d_call j_call v_call clone_size cdr3_aa cdr3_nt
- TRBJ1-4 TRBV10-2 once CASSEMARKLFF TGCGCCAGCAGTGAGATGGCCCGAAAACTGTTTTTT
TRBD1 TRBJ2-3 TRBV5-1 - CASSPGQAPDTQYF TGCGCCAGCAGCCCAGGACAGGCTCCAGATACGCAGTATTTT
- TRBJ2-7 TRBV6-4 - CASSKTSIDEQYF TGTGCCAGCAGCAAGACTAGTATCGACGAGCAGTACTTC
- TRBJ2-2 TRBV28 - CASRSGLMNTGELFF TGTGCCAGCAGGTCAGGACTCATGAACACCGGGGAGCTGTTTTTT
TRBD2 TRBJ2-1 TRBV7-6 - CASSLNLAGGSYNEQFF TGTGCCAGCAGCTTAAACCTAGCGGGGGGGTCATACAATGAGCAGTTCTTC
TRBD2 TRBJ2-3 TRBV2 few CASVRGFADTQYF TGTGCCAGCGTGCGGGGGTTCGCAGATACGCAGTATTTT
TRBD2 TRBJ2-1 TRBV28 - CASSDSGGVYNEQFF TGTGCCAGCAGTGACAGCGGGGGGGTATACAATGAGCAGTTCTTC
- TRBJ2-3 TRBV6-5 - CASTGLTDTQYF TGTGCCAGCACCGGTCTCACAGATACGCAGTATTTT
- TRBJ2-1 TRBV18 - CASSSGTLDNEQFF TGTGCCAGCTCTTCCGGGACACTCGACAATGAGCAGTTCTTC
- TRBJ1-1 TRBV5-1 - CASSLLGAGTEAFF TGCGCCAGCAGCTTGCTGGGGGCTGGGACTGAAGCTTTCTTT
- TRBJ1-3 TRBV7-2 - CASSFPRGAGDTIYF TGTGCCAGCAGCTTCCCACGGGGGGCCGGGGACACCATATATTTT
TRBD1 TRBJ2-7 TRBV27 few CASSLSFLVSGQGPSALYEQYF TGTGCCAGCAGTTTATCGTTCCTCGTCTCCGGACAGGGGCCGTCAGCGTTATACGAGCAGTACTTC
TRBD1 TRBJ1-2 TRBV6-1 - CASSEGRGYFVGYTF TGTGCCAGCAGTGAAGGCAGGGGGTATTTTGTCGGCTACACCTTC
TRBD2 TRBJ2-5 TRBV2 - CASSENSGGAKTQYF TGCGCCAGCAGTGAGAATAGCGGGGGGGCCAAGACCCAGTACTTC
- TRBJ1-3 TRBV28 - CASSFSRGSGNTIYF TGTGCCAGCAGTTTTTCGAGAGGGTCTGGAAACACCATATATTTT
TRBD1 TRBJ1-5 TRBV19 - CASSLGQGAVSNQPQHF TGTGCCAGTAGTCTTGGACAGGGGGCAGTGAGCAATCAGCCCCAGCATTTT
- TRBJ2-3 TRBV7-9 once CASSDRLTGTGDTQYF TGTGCCAGCAGCGATAGATTGACAGGTACTGGCGATACGCAGTATTTT
- TRBJ2-1 TRBV5-1 - CASSLTSSSQNEQFF TGCGCCAGCAGCTTAACCTCTAGCTCGCAGAATGAGCAGTTCTTC
- TRBJ1-1 TRBV6-5 few CASSYSNSGYTEAFF TGTGCCAGCAGTTACTCCAACTCAGGGTACACTGAAGCTTTCTTT
- TRBJ2-6 TRBV14 - CASSQVGSSGANVLTF TGTGCCAGCAGCCAAGTCGGGAGCTCTGGGGCCAACGTCCTGACTTTC
TRBD2 TRBJ2-3 TRBV4-2 - CASSYMRDYEVYF TGTGCCAGCAGCTACATGCGGGACTATGAGGTCTATTTT
TRBD1 TRBJ2-2 TRBV4-1 once CASSQGIGTGTGELFF TGCGCCAGCAGCCAAGGGATAGGGACAGGGACCGGGGAGCTGTTTTTT
TRBD2 TRBJ2-5 TRBV11-2 - CASSLTATSGGWETQYF TGTGCCAGCAGCTTAACCGCAACTAGCGGGGGCTGGGAGACCCAGTACTTC
- TRBJ1-1 TRBV18 - CASSSMGRGMNTEAFF TGTGCCAGCTCATCAATGGGAAGGGGTATGAACACTGAAGCTTTCTTT
TRBD1 TRBJ2-5 TRBV19 - CASSTRQGREETQYF TGTGCCAGTAGTACCCGACAGGGTAGGGAAGAGACCCAGTACTTC
- TRBJ1-1 TRBV10-3 - CAISESIGQNTEAFF TGTGCCATCAGTGAGTCCATTGGGCAGAACACTGAAGCTTTCTTT
TRBD1 TRBJ2-3 TRBV5-1 few CASSLGHRDRNTDTQYF TGCGCCAGCAGCTTGGGACACCGGGACAGGAACACAGATACGCAGTATTTT
TRBD2 TRBJ2-7 TRBV6-5 - CVVSGVYEQYF TGTGTCGTCAGCGGGGTGTACGAGCAGTACTTC
TRBD1 TRBJ2-5 TRBV5-1 few CASSLGGGQSEETQYF TGCGCCAGCAGCTTGGGAGGGGGACAGTCGGAAGAGACCCAGTACTTC
- TRBJ2-5 TRBV7-2 - CASSLGLQQETQYF TGTGCCAGCAGCTTAGGACTACAACAAGAGACCCAGTACTTC
TRBD1 TRBJ1-1 TRBV9 - CASGQVNTEAFF TGTGCCAGCGGACAGGTGAACACTGAAGCTTTCTTT
- TRBJ2-3 TRBV4-2 - CASSPPSGGSTDTQYF TGTGCCAGCAGCCCCCCTTCTGGGGGGAGCACAGATACGCAGTATTTT
- TRBJ2-2 TRBV28 - CASTEGGRNTGELFF TGTGCCAGCACCGAGGGGGGGCGGAACACCGGGGAGCTGTTTTTT
TRBD1 TRBJ2-1 TRBV7-3 - CASSPYHRDREDNEQFF TGTGCCAGCAGCCCTTATCATAGGGACAGGGAAGACAATGAGCAGTTCTTC
- TRBJ2-3 TRBV6-5 - CASSPSGDTQYF TGTGCCAGCAGTCCCAGTGGAGATACGCAGTATTTT
- TRBJ1-2 TRBV19 - CASSAGGEANYGYTF TGTGCCAGTAGTGCCGGGGGGGAAGCAAACTATGGCTACACCTTC
- TRBJ2-2 TRBV29-1 - CSVLVRANTGELFF TGCAGCGTTCTGGTCAGGGCGAACACCGGGGAGCTGTTTTTT
TRBD2 TRBJ2-7 TRBV5-1 few CASSRIYGTSDAYEQYF TGCGCCAGCAGCAGGATTTACGGGACTAGCGACGCCTACGAGCAGTACTTC
- TRBJ1-5 TRBV28 once CASSNTLSNQPQHF TGTGCCAGCAGCAACACACTAAGCAATCAGCCCCAGCATTTT
- TRBJ1-1 TRBV7-9 - CASSLFEGNTEAFF TGTGCCAGCAGCTTATTCGAGGGGAACACTGAAGCTTTCTTT
TRBD2 TRBJ2-5 TRBV30 few CAWSVVAGEYQETQYF TGTGCCTGGAGTGTGGTAGCGGGGGAATACCAAGAGACCCAGTACTTC
- TRBJ2-3 TRBV18 - CASSPNAGAETQYF TGTGCCAGCTCACCGAACGCGGGGGCAGAAACGCAGTATTTT
- TRBJ1-1 TRBV7-9 - CASSLALMEAFF TGTGCCAGCAGCTTAGCCCTTATGGAAGCTTTCTTT
- TRBJ2-3 TRBV2 - CASIFGGTQYF TGTGCCAGCATCTTCGGTGGTACGCAGTATTTT
- TRBJ1-1 TRBV6-5 few CASSRKEGTEAFF TGTGCCAGCAGCCGAAAGGAGGGCACTGAAGCTTTCTTT
TRBD1 TRBJ1-6 TRBV4-2 - CASSHRGRGALRNGSPLHF TGTGCCAGCAGCCATAGGGGCAGGGGGGCTCTCCGGAATGGTTCACCCCTCCACTTT
TRBD1 TRBJ2-2 TRBV5-4 - CASTKGDRGFTGELFF TGTGCCAGCACCAAAGGGGACAGGGGCTTCACCGGGGAGCTGTTTTTT
- TRBJ2-5 TRBV6-5 - CASSYSGSWEETQYF TGTGCCAGCAGTTACTCGGGGTCGTGGGAGGAGACCCAGTACTTC
- TRBJ1-2 TRBV7-2 - CASTVGGSGGDGYTF TGTGCCAGCACCGTGGGGGGGTCGGGGGGTGATGGCTACACCTTC
- TRBJ2-2 TRBV18 few CASSPQRDRGLFF TGTGCCAGCTCACCACAGAGGGATCGGGGGCTGTTTTTT
- TRBJ2-3 TRBV5-1 few CASSLNSDTQYF TGCGCCAGCAGCTTGAACAGTGATACGCAGTATTTT
- TRBJ2-3 TRBV28 - CASSFSRTDTQYF TGTGCCAGCAGTTTTTCCCGTACAGATACGCAGTATTTT
- TRBJ2-1 TRBV5-4 - CASSLTREQFF TGTGCCAGCAGCTTGACACGCGAGCAGTTCTTC
- TRBJ1-1 TRBV19 - CASRRGLEDTEAFF TGTGCCAGTAGGCGGGGTCTTGAGGACACTGAAGCTTTCTTT
- TRBJ2-1 TRBV7-9 - CASSPPARDNEQFF TGTGCCAGCAGCCCTCCCGCCCGGGACAATGAGCAGTTCTTC
- TRBJ2-7 TRBV5-1 - CASSLFPAGDYEQYF TGCGCCAGCAGCTTGTTTCCCGCAGGTGACTACGAGCAGTACTTC
TRBD1 TRBJ1-1 TRBV28 - CASSLGGQVGTEAFF TGTGCCAGCAGTTTGGGTGGACAGGTGGGCACTGAAGCTTTCTTT
TRBD2 TRBJ2-5 TRBV5-4 - CASSPGGLAGGKRETQYF TGTGCCAGCAGCCCTGGGGGGCTAGCGGGGGGGAAACGAGAGACCCAGTACTTC
TRBD2 TRBJ2-1 TRBV18 - CASSPGWLAGLNEQFF TGTGCCAGCTCACCTGGCTGGCTAGCGGGACTTAATGAGCAGTTCTTC